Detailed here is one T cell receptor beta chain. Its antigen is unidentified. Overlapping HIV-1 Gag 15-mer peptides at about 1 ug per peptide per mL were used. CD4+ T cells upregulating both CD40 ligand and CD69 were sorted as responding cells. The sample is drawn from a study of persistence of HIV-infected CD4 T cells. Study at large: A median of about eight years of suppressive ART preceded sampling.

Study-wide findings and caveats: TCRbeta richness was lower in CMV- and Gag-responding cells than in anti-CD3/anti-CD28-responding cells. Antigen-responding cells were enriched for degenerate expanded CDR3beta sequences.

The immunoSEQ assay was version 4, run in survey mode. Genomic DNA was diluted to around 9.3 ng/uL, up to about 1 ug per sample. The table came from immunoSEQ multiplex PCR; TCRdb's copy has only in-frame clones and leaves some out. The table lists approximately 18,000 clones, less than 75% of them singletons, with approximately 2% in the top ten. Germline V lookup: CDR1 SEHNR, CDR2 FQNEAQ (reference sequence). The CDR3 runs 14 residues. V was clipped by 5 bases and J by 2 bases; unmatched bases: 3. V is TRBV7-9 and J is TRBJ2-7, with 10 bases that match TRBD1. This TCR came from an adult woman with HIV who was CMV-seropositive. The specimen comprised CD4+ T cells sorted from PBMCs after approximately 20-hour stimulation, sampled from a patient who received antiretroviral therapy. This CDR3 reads CASSPGQGAYEQYF. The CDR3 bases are TGTGCCAGCAGCCCCGGACAGGGGGCCTACGAGCAGTACTTC.